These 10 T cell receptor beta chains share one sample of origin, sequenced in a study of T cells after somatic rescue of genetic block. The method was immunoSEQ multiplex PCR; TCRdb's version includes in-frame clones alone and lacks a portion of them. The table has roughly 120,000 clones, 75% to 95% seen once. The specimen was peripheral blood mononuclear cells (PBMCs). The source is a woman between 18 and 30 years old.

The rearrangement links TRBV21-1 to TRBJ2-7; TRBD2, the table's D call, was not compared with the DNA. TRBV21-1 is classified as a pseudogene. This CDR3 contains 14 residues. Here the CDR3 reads CASAVPPGSYEQYF. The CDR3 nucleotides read TGTGCCAGCGCGGTCCCACCGGGATCCTACGAGCAGTACTTC.

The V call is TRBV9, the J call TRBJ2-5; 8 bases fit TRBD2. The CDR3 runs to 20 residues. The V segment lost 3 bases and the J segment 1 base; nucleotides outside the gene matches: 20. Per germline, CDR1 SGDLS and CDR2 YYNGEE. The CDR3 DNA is TGTGCCAGCAGCGCAGGACGGGGAAGGATTAGCGGGGAAATCCAAGAGACCCAGTACTTC. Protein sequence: CASSAGRGRISGEIQETQYF.

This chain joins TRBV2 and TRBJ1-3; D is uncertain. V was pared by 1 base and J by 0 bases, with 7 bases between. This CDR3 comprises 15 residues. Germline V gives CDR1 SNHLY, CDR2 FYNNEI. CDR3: CASSEGRFSGNTIYF. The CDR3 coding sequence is TGTGCCAGCAGTGAAGGTCGGTTCTCTGGAAACACCATATATTTT.

CDR3 DNA sequence: TGCAGCGTTCCAGGGGGTGTGGAAACAGATACGCAGTATTTT. It codes for CSVPGGVETDTQYF. This chain links TRBV29-1 with TRBJ2-3, with 7 bases lining up with TRBD1. The V segment lost 5 bases and the J segment 3 bases; nucleotides outside the gene matches: 8. This CDR3 region has 14 residues. Per germline, CDR1 SQVTM and CDR2 ANQGSEA.

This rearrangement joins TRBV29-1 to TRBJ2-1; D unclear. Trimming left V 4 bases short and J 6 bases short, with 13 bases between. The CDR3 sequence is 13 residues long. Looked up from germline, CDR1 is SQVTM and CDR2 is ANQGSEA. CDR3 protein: CSVVRSDTNEQFF. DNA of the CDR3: TGCAGCGTTGTCAGGTCCGACACCAATGAGCAGTTCTTC.

CDR3 amino acids: CASSLAAAGLASSTDTQYF. The DNA for the CDR3 is TGTGCCAGCAGCTTAGCAGCGGCAGGTCTAGCCTCTAGCACAGATACGCAGTATTTT. The chain couples TRBV7-2 to TRBJ2-3, with D possibly TRBD2 on 5 matching bases. V lost 0 bases and J 0 bases, leaving 19 bases between the germline ends. Germline V gene lookup returns CDR1 SGHTA and CDR2 FQGNSA. This CDR3 region has 19 residues. The full variable domain, rest sourced from reference TRBV7-2 and TRBJ2-3, is GAGVSQSPSNKVTEKGKDVELRCDPISGHTALYWYRQSLGQGLEFLIYFQGNSAPDKSGLPSDRFSAERTGGSVSTLTIQRTQQEDSAVYLCASSLAAAGLASSTDTQYFGPGTRLTVL.

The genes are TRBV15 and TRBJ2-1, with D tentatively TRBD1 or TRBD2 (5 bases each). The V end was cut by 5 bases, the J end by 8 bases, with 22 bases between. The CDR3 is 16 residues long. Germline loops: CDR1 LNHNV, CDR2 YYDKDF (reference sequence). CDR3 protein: CATSYPGASDGDEQFF. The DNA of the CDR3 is TGTGCCACCAGCTATCCCGGGGCTTCTGACGGGGATGAGCAGTTCTTC.

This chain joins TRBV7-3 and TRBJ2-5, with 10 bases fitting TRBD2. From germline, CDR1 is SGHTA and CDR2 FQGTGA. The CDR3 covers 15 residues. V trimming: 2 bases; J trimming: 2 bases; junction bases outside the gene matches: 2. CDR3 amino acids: CASSLRLAGQETQYF. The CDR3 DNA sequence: TGTGCCAGCAGCTTACGACTAGCGGGTCAAGAGACCCAGTACTTC. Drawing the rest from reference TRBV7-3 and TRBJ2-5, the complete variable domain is GAGVSQTPSNKVTEKGKYVELRCDPISGHTALYWYRQSLGQGPEFLIYFQGTGAADDSGLPNDRFFAVRPEGSVSTLKIQRTERGDSAVYLCASSLRLAGQETQYFGPGTRLLVL.

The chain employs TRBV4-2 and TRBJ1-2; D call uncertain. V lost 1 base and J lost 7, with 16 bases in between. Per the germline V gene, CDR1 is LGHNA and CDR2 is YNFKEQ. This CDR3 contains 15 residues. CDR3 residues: CASSQGLQVYTGYTF. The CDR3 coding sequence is TGTGCCAGCAGCCAAGGCCTTCAGGTATACACTGGCTACACCTTC.

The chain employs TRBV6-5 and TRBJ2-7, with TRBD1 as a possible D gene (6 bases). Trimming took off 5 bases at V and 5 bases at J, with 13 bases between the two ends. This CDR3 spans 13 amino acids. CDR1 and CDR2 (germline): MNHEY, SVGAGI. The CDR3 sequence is CASSTTGFHEQYF. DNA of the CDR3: TGTGCCAGCAGTACCACAGGGTTCCACGAGCAGTACTTC.